The rows below give T cell receptor beta chains drawn from one sample of a study of cytomegalovirus exposure and HLA in healthy donors. Generated by immunoSEQ multiplex PCR, the TCRdb table keeps only in-frame clones and is missing some. The sample's table shows about 140,000 clones. Material for sequencing was PBMCs. These receptor sequences come from a male donor in good health and CMV-seronegative. The CDR3 runs from the conserved cysteine through the conserved F or W. Fields, in order: J gene, D gene, V gene, CDR3 DNA, CDR3 protein. A D gene is named only where the DNA matches it firmly.

j_gene: TRBJ2-7
d_gene: -
v_gene: TRBV7-9
CDR3nt: TGTGCCAGCAGCCCCGGAGGGGACGAGCAGTACTTC
CDR3aa: CASSPGGDEQYF

j_gene: TRBJ1-6
d_gene: TRBD1
v_gene: TRBV10-3
CDR3nt: TGTGCCACCCACACAGGGGAAAATTCACCCCTCCACTTT
CDR3aa: CATHTGENSPLHF

j_gene: TRBJ1-1
d_gene: TRBD1
v_gene: TRBV11-2
CDR3nt: TGTGCCAGCACCCCGTCTCAGGGGGCGAACACTGAAGCTTTCTTT
CDR3aa: CASTPSQGANTEAFF

j_gene: TRBJ1-5
d_gene: -
v_gene: TRBV19
CDR3nt: TGTGCCAGTACTCCGCCGATGTGGGAGTTTTATCAGCCCCAGCATTTT
CDR3aa: CASTPPMWEFYQPQHF

j_gene: TRBJ2-7
d_gene: -
v_gene: TRBV6-5
CDR3nt: TGTGCCAGCGGACCGGGGACTCTTAGGAACGAGCAGTACTTC
CDR3aa: CASGPGTLRNEQYF

j_gene: TRBJ1-5
d_gene: -
v_gene: TRBV15
CDR3nt: TGTGCCACCAGCAGAGATCTGTTTAGCAATCAGCCCCAGCATTTT
CDR3aa: CATSRDLFSNQPQHF

j_gene: TRBJ1-3
d_gene: -
v_gene: TRBV6-5
CDR3nt: TGTGCCAGCAGTTACTCCGGACTCTCTGGAAACACCATATATTTT
CDR3aa: CASSYSGLSGNTIYF

j_gene: TRBJ1-2
d_gene: TRBD1
v_gene: TRBV30
CDR3nt: TGTGCCTGGAGGGGTACAGGGGGCCTCGGCTACACCTTC
CDR3aa: CAWRGTGGLGYTF

j_gene: TRBJ1-3
d_gene: -
v_gene: TRBV4-1
CDR3nt: TGCGCCAGCACGGGAAGTACTGGAAACACCATATATTTT
CDR3aa: CASTGSTGNTIYF

j_gene: TRBJ2-7
d_gene: -
v_gene: TRBV7-8
CDR3nt: TGTGCCAGCAGCTTAGCGGCCAGGGCCAACGAGCAGTACTTC
CDR3aa: CASSLAARANEQYF